The clone carrying this TCR beta chain was counted between two and nine times. V lost 5 bases to trimming and J lost 3 bases, with 14 bases between them. The CDR3 totals 14 residues. Germline V CDR1 and CDR2: SGHTA, FQGNSA. TCRdb reprocessed the 5' RACE reads with MiXCR, giving one entry per CDR3 protein. Counted here are some 1,600,000 distinct CDR3 sequences, under 35% occurring once; the ten biggest clones make up 0.25% to 0.3%. This specimen belongs to a study of identical twins. Input material: cord blood. This receptor was taken from a newborn girl in good health. The genes are TRBV7-2 and TRBJ2-7; D is unresolved. The CDR3 loop is CASSPSLVGYEQYF. CDR3 DNA sequence: TGTGCCAGCAGCCCCAGTCTAGTGGGCTACGAGCAGTACTTC.